This record covers a single T cell receptor (beta chain). What it binds is unknown. Profiled with immunoSEQ multiplex PCR; TCRdb holds only in-frame clones, not every one. Of some 120,000 clones detected, roughly 90% appear once; the ten largest clones hold approximately 4.2%. The data were taken from a study of T cell responses to AZD1222 COVID-19 vaccine. Whole-study results and caveats: Donors in the cohort were predominantly white British and more often female, and clonal diversity was possibly underestimated.

CDR1 MDHEN and CDR2 SYDVKM come from the germline V gene. The CDR3 has 13 amino acids. Trimming removed 1 base from V and 8 bases from J, with 11 bases in between. The chain carries TRBV28 and TRBJ1-2; D is unclear. The sequence came from an adult in good health. This specimen consisted of peripheral blood, obtained on day 0 of AZD1222 vaccination. The CDR3: CASSLYPTAGYTF. The DNA for the CDR3 is TGTGCCAGCAGTTTATACCCTACCGCCGGCTACACCTTC.